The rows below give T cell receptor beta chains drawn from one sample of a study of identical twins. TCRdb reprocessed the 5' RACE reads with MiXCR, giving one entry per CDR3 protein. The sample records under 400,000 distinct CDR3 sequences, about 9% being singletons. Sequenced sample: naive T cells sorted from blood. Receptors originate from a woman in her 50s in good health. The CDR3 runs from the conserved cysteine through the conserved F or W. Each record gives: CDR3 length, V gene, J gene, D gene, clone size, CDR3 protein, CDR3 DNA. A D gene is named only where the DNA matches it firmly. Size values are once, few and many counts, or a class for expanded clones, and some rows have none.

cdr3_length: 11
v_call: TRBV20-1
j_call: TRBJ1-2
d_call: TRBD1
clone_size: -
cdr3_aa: CSATDRVGYTF
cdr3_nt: TGCAGTGCTACGGACAGGGTCGGCTACACCTTC

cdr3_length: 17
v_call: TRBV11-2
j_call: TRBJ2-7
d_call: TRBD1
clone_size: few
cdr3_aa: CASSRLGPGTGAYEQYF
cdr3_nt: TGTGCCAGCAGCCGATTAGGACCGGGAACAGGGGCCTACGAGCAGTACTTC

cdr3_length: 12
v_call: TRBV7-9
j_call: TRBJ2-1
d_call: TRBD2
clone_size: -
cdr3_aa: CASSYGGSEQFF
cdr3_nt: TGTGCCAGCAGCTACGGGGGGAGTGAGCAGTTCTTC

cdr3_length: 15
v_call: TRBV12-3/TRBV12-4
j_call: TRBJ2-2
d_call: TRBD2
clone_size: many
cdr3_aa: CASNRLAVNTGELFF
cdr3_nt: TGTGCCAGCAATAGACTAGCGGTTAACACCGGGGAGCTGTTTTTT

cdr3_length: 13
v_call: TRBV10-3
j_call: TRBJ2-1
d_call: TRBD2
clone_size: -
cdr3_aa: CASREGPGNEQFF
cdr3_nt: TGTGCCAGCCGGGAGGGACCCGGGAATGAGCAGTTCTTC

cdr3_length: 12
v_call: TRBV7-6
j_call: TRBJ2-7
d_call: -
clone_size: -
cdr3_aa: CASSEQTYEQYF
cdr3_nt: TGTGCCAGCTCGGAGCAAACCTACGAGCAGTACTTC

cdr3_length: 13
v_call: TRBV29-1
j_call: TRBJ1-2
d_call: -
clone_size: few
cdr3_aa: CSAKGGINYGYTF
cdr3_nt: TGCAGCGCCAAGGGCGGGATTAACTATGGCTACACCTTC

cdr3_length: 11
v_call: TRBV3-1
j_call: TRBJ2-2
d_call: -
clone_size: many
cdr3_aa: CASRQAGELFF
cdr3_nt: TGTGCCAGCAGACAAGCCGGGGAGCTGTTTTTT

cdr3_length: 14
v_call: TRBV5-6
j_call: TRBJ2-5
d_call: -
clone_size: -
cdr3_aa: CASSLSEPEETQYF
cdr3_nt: TGTGCCAGCAGCCTTTCAGAACCGGAGGAGACCCAGTACTTC

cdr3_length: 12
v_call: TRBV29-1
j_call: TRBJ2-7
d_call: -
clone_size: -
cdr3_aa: CSVETGTYEQYF
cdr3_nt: TGCAGCGTTGAAACGGGAACCTACGAGCAGTACTTC

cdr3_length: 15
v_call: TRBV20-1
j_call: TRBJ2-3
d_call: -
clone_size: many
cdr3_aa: CSASPAAVYTDTQYF
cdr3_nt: TGCAGTGCTAGTCCCGCAGCGGTTTACACAGATACGCAGTATTTT

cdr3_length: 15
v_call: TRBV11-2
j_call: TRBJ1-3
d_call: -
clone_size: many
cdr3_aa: CASSLDRREGNTIYF
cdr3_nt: TGTGCCAGCAGCTTAGATCGACGGGAGGGAAACACCATATATTTT

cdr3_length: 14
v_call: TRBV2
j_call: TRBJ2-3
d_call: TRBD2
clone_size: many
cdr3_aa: CASSLAGAGDTQYF
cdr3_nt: TGTGCCAGTTCACTAGCGGGGGCCGGAGATACGCAGTATTTT

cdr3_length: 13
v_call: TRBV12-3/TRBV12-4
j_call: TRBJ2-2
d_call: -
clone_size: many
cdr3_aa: CASSLAPSGELFF
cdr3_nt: TGTGCCAGCAGTTTAGCTCCCAGTGGGGAGCTGTTTTTT

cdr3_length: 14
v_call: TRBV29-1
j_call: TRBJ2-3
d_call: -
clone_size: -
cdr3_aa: CSVVHGSGTDTQYF
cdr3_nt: TGCAGCGTTGTTCATGGGTCGGGCACAGATACGCAGTATTTT

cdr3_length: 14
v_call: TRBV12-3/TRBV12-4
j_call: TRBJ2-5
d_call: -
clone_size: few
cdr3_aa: CASSLRRGGETQYF
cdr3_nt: TGTGCCAGCAGTCTAAGGAGGGGAGGAGAGACCCAGTACTTC

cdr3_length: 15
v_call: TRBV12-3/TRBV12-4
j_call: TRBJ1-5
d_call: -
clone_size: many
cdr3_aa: CASSPGGTSNQPQHF
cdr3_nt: TGTGCCAGCAGTCCGGGGGGGACGAGCAATCAGCCCCAGCATTTT

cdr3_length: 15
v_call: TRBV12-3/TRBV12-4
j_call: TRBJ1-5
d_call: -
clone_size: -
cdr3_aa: CASSIHGSTEQPQHF
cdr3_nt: TGTGCCAGCAGTATCCATGGTTCGACAGAGCAGCCCCAGCATTTT

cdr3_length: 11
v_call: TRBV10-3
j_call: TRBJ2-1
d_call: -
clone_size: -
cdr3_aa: CAIRINNEQFF
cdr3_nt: TGTGCCATCCGAATTAACAATGAGCAGTTCTTC

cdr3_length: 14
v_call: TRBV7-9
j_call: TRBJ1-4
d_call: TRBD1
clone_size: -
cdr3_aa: CASSRGQAHEKLFF
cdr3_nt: TGTGCCAGCAGCCGTGGACAGGCCCATGAAAAACTGTTTTTT

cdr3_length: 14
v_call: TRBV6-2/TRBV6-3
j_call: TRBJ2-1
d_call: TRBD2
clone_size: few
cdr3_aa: CASSWTSGSGEQFF
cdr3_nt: TGTGCCAGCAGTTGGACTAGCGGGAGTGGTGAGCAGTTCTTC

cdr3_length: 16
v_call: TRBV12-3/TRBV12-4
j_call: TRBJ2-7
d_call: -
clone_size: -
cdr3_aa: CASSFGGRALLYEQYF
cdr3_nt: TGTGCCAGCAGTTTTGGGGGGAGAGCTCTGCTATACGAGCAGTACTTC

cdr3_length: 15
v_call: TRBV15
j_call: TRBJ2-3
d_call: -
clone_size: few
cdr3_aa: CATSIPRGSTDTQYF
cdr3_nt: TGTGCCACCAGCATTCCCCGGGGGAGCACAGATACGCAGTATTTT

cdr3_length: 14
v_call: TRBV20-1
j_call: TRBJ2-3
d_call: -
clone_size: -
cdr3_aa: CSAQLAQVTDTQYF
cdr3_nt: TGCAGTGCTCAACTAGCACAAGTGACAGATACGCAGTATTTT

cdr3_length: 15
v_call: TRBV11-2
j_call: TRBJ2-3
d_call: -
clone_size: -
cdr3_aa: CASSLQGARIDTQYF
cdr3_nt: TGTGCCAGCAGCTTACAAGGGGCCAGAATAGATACGCAGTATTTT

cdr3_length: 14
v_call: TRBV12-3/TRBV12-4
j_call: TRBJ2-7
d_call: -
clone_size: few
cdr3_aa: CASSLQGAHYEQYF
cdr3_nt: TGTGCCAGCAGTTTACAAGGGGCGCACTACGAGCAGTACTTC

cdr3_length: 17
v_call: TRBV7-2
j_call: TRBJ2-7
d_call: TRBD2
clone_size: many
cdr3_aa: CASSEQGLAGGTYEQYF
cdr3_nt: TGTGCCAGCAGCGAGCAGGGACTAGCGGGAGGCACCTACGAGCAGTACTTC

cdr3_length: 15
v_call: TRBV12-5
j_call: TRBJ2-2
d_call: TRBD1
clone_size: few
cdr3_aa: CASGWGQGSTGELFF
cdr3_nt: TGTGCTAGTGGCTGGGGACAGGGGAGCACCGGGGAGCTGTTTTTT

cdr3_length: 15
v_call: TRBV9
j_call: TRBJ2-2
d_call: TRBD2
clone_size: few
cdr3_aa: CASSPGLAQAGELFF
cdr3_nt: TGTGCCAGCAGCCCGGGACTAGCGCAAGCCGGGGAGCTGTTTTTT

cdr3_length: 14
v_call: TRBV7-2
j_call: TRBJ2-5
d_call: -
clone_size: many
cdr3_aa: CASSSEGRAETQYF
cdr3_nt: TGTGCCAGCAGCTCAGAGGGCAGGGCAGAGACCCAGTACTTC

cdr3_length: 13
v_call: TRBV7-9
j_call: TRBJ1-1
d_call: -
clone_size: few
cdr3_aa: CASSLKANTEAFF
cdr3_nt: TGTGCCAGCAGCCTCAAGGCGAACACTGAAGCTTTCTTT

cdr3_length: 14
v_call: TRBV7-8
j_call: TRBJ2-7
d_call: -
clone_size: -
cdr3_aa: CASSLTRLGYEQYF
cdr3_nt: TGTGCCAGCAGCTTAACACGGTTGGGCTACGAGCAGTACTTC

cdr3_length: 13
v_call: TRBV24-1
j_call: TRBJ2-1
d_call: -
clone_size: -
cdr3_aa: CATSDPTRYEQFF
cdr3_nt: TGTGCCACCAGTGATCCAACTAGGTATGAGCAGTTCTTC

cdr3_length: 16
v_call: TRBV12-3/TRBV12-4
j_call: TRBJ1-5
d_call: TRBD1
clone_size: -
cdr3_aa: CASSRSGTGVSQPQHF
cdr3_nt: TGTGCCAGCAGTCGATCCGGGACAGGGGTCTCTCAGCCCCAGCATTTT

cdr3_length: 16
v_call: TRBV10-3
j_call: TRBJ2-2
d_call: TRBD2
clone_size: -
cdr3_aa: CAISESKLAGPGELFF
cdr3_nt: TGTGCCATCAGTGAGTCGAAGTTAGCGGGACCCGGGGAGCTGTTTTTT

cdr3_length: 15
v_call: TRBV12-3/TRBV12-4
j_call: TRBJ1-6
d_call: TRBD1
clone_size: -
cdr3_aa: CASRDRTGYNSPLHF
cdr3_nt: TGTGCCAGCAGGGATCGGACAGGGTATAATTCACCCCTCCACTTT

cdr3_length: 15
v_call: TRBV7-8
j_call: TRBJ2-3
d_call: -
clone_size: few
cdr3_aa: CASSFVREGTDTQYF
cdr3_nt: TGTGCCAGCAGCTTTGTTAGGGAGGGCACAGATACGCAGTATTTT

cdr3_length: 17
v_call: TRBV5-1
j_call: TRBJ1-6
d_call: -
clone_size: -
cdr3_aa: CASSLVPASSYNSPLHF
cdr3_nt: TGCGCCAGCAGCTTGGTACCCGCGAGCTCCTATAATTCACCCCTCCACTTT

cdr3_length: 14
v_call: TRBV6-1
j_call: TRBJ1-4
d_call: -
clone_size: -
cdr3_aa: CASRIGPSGEKLFF
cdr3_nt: TGTGCCAGCAGGATAGGACCGAGTGGTGAAAAACTGTTTTTT

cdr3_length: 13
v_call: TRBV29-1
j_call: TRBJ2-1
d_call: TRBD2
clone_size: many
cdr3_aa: CSVPRTSGNEQFF
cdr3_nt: TGCAGCGTTCCCCGGACTAGCGGAAATGAGCAGTTCTTC

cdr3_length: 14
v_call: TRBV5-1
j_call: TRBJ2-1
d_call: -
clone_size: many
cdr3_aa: CASSLDRDLGEQFF
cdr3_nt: TGCGCCAGCAGCTTGGACCGGGACCTCGGTGAGCAGTTCTTC

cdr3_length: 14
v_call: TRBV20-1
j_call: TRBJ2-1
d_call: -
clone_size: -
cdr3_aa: CSAPTRSSYNEQFF
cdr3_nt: TGCAGTGCGCCAACTAGAAGCTCCTACAATGAGCAGTTCTTC

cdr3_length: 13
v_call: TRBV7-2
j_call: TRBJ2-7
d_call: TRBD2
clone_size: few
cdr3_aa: CASSSAGVYEQYF
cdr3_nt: TGTGCCAGCAGCTCAGCGGGAGTCTACGAGCAGTACTTC

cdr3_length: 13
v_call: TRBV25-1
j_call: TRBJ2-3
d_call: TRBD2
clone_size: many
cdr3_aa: CASSPGGADTQYF
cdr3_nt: TGTGCCAGCAGTCCCGGGGGGGCAGATACGCAGTATTTT

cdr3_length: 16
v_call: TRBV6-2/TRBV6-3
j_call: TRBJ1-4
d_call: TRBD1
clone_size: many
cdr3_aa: CASRSRDRPRSEKLFF
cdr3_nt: TGTGCCAGCAGATCCCGGGACAGGCCGAGATCTGAAAAACTGTTTTTT

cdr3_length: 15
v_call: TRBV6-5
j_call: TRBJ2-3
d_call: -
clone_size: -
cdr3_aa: CASSYDRGGIDTQYF
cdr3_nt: TGTGCCAGCAGTTACGATAGGGGTGGGATAGATACGCAGTATTTT

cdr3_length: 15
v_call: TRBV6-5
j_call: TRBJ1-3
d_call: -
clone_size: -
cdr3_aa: CASSPRDLPGNTIYF
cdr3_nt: TGTGCCAGCAGTCCCAGGGATCTCCCTGGAAACACCATATATTTT

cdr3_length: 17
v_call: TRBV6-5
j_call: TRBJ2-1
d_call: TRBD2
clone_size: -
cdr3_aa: CASAYSSGRVGPNEQFF
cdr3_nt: TGTGCCAGCGCCTATTCTAGCGGGAGGGTGGGGCCCAATGAGCAGTTCTTC